These T cell receptor beta chains were read from a single sample in a study of shared clonotypes between healthy human individuals. The data were produced by immunoSEQ multiplex PCR, yet TCRdb's version contains in-frame clones alone and is incomplete. The data hold about 2.1 million clones, with roughly 93% observed a single time. Sequenced input: naive CD8+ T cells from PBMCs. The receptors here all came from a man aged 18-30 years in good health. Some clones in this sample may be carry-over from other donors' samples. Each CDR3 is given with its conserved first and last residue. Fields, in order: V gene, CDR3 length, clone size, D gene, J gene, CDR3 DNA, CDR3 protein. D genes are given only for firm matches. Expanded clones are given a class, and other clones once, few, many or no size at all.

TRBV7-9	12	few	NA	TRBJ2-7	TGTGCCAGCAGCTTAGACCCAAACGAGCAGTACTTC	CASSLDPNEQYF
TRBV9	16	NA	TRBD1	TRBJ1-1	TGTGCCAGCAGCATGAGTCCCGGGACAGGGGACACTGAAGCTTTCTTT	CASSMSPGTGDTEAFF
TRBV28	16	once	TRBD1	TRBJ2-2	TGTGCCAGCAGTTCCCTGGACAGGGAAGTCGGCGGGGAGCTGTTTTTT	CASSSLDREVGGELFF
TRBV19	18	once	TRBD2	TRBJ2-1	TGTGCCAGTAGTATTTTCGCTCGGGAAGCGGGAATCTACAATGAGCAGTTCTTC	CASSIFAREAGIYNEQFF
TRBV27	15	NA	NA	TRBJ2-7	TGTGCCAGCAGTTCCTTGGTGGGGGGCGGCTACGAGCAGTACTTC	CASSSLVGGGYEQYF
TRBV2	15	NA	NA	TRBJ1-4	TGTGCCAGCAGGAACCAGGTCCTTCGAAATGAAAAACTGTTTTTT	CASRNQVLRNEKLFF
TRBV30	13	NA	NA	TRBJ1-1	TGTGCCTGGAGTGTACATGGGGGCACTGAAGCTTTCTTT	CAWSVHGGTEAFF
TRBV9	14	NA	NA	TRBJ2-5	TGTGCCAGCAGTGCCAGGGACGGTCAAGAGACCCAGTACTTC	CASSARDGQETQYF
TRBV19	18	NA	TRBD2	TRBJ2-3	TGTGCCAGTAGTGGGGGGGTAGGACTAGCGGGAGAACTGGATACGCAGTATTTT	CASSGGVGLAGELDTQYF
TRBV9	13	NA	NA	TRBJ2-5	TGTGCCAGCAGCGCCTGGGTGGGAGAGACCCAGTACTTC	CASSAWVGETQYF
TRBV19	15	few	NA	TRBJ1-5	TGTGCCAGTAGTATCCCCGCGATTAGCAATCAGCCCCAGCATTTT	CASSIPAISNQPQHF
TRBV19	15	NA	NA	TRBJ2-7	TGTGCCAGTAGTATAGATAACGGGGCTTACTACGAGCAGTACTTC	CASSIDNGAYYEQYF
TRBV5-4	16	NA	NA	TRBJ2-2	TGTGCCAGCAGCTTGGAGGAAGGCAAGAACACCGGGGAGCTGTTTTTT	CASSLEEGKNTGELFF
TRBV4-1	14	NA	NA	TRBJ2-7	TGCGCCAGCAGCCAAGACTGGGGGGCCCTCGAGCAGTACTTC	CASSQDWGALEQYF
TRBV7-8	15	NA	TRBD1	TRBJ1-2	TGTGCCAGCAGCTTGGCAGGGGGCGCCTTGTATGGCTACACCTTC	CASSLAGGALYGYTF
TRBV27	14	NA	NA	TRBJ1-1	TGTGCCAGCAGACCCCAGGGGTTTTACACTGAAGCTTTCTTT	CASRPQGFYTEAFF
TRBV28	19	NA	TRBD1	TRBJ2-7	TGTGCCAGCAGTAAATCGAGACTTAGGACAGGAGAGAAGGACTACGAGCAGTACTTC	CASSKSRLRTGEKDYEQYF